Below are 6 T cell receptor beta chains sequenced from a single sample in a study of stem cell transplantation in POMP-related autoinflammatory disease. Their cognate antigens are unknown. The method was immunoSEQ multiplex PCR; TCRdb's version includes in-frame clones alone and lacks a portion of them. This table holds around 9,000 clones, approximately 89% found once. Study findings and constraints: A trend toward lower repertoire diversity and greater clonality appeared in every analyzed T-cell subset of PRAID patients. Unique TRB V-J gene pairings were limited in number in patients with PRAID.

The specimen comprised CD8+ T cells from PBMCs, sampled before stem cell transplantation. The receptors originated from a human donor with POMP-related autoinflammation and immune dysregulation (PRAID).

This clone was seen a single time. The chain links TRBV9 to TRBJ1-3; D call uncertain. CDR1 is SGDLS, CDR2 YYNGEE, per germline. The CDR3 runs to 15 residues. V lost 4 bases, J lost 0 bases, and 11 bases lay in between. The CDR3 nucleotides are TGTGCCAGCAGCCCCAGCGGGAGCTCTGGAAACACCATATATTTT. Encoded protein: CASSPSGSSGNTIYF.

The chain recombines TRBV4-1 with TRBJ2-6; D unclear. The V end was cut by 2 bases, the J end by 6 bases, with 14 bases between. In germline, CDR1 is MGHRA, CDR2 YSYEKL. There are 16 residues in the CDR3. The CDR3 DNA reads TGCGCCAGCAGCCAAACTACACCGTCTCAGGCCAACGTCCTGACTTTC. Protein sequence: CASSQTTPSQANVLTF.

J is TRBJ2-1 and V is TRBV2, with 10 positions matching TRBD2. The CDR3 covers 15 residues. The ends lost 7 bases at V and 8 bases at J; junction bases unmatched: 11. Germline V lookup: CDR1 SNHLY, CDR2 FYNNEI. The CDR3 reads CASNPTSGEGDEQFF. CDR3 bases: TGTGCCAGCAATCCCACTAGCGGGGAGGGAGATGAGCAGTTCTTC.

The J gene is TRBJ2-1, the V gene TRBV5-1; D ambiguous. The CDR3 loop spans 12 amino acids. V gave up 2 bases and J gave up 7 bases, with 7 bases separating them. Per germline, CDR1 SGHRS and CDR2 YFSETQ. The CDR3 here is CASSFTENEQFF. The CDR3 DNA is TGCGCCAGCAGCTTCACGGAAAATGAGCAGTTCTTC.

This chain links TRBV13 with TRBJ1-3, with TRBD1 matching over 9 bases. V was pared by 6 bases and J by 9 bases, with 9 bases of the junction left unmatched. The CDR3 extends over 14 amino acids. Germline V gene data show CDR1 as PRHDT and CDR2 as FYEKMQ (reference sequence). DNA of the CDR3: TGTGCCAGCAGTTACAGGGGGCCGCGGAGCACCATATATTTT. This sequence encodes CASSYRGPRSTIYF.

This chain links TRBV5-1 with TRBJ2-2; the match to TRBD1 covers 7 bases. V shed 4 bases, J shed 5 bases, and the junction held 8 bases outside the gene matches. There are 15 residues in the CDR3. Germline CDR1 and CDR2: SGHRS and YFSETQ. CDR3 protein: CASSPGTVPTGELFF. DNA of the CDR3: TGCGCCAGCAGCCCCGGGACAGTTCCGACCGGGGAGCTGTTTTTT.